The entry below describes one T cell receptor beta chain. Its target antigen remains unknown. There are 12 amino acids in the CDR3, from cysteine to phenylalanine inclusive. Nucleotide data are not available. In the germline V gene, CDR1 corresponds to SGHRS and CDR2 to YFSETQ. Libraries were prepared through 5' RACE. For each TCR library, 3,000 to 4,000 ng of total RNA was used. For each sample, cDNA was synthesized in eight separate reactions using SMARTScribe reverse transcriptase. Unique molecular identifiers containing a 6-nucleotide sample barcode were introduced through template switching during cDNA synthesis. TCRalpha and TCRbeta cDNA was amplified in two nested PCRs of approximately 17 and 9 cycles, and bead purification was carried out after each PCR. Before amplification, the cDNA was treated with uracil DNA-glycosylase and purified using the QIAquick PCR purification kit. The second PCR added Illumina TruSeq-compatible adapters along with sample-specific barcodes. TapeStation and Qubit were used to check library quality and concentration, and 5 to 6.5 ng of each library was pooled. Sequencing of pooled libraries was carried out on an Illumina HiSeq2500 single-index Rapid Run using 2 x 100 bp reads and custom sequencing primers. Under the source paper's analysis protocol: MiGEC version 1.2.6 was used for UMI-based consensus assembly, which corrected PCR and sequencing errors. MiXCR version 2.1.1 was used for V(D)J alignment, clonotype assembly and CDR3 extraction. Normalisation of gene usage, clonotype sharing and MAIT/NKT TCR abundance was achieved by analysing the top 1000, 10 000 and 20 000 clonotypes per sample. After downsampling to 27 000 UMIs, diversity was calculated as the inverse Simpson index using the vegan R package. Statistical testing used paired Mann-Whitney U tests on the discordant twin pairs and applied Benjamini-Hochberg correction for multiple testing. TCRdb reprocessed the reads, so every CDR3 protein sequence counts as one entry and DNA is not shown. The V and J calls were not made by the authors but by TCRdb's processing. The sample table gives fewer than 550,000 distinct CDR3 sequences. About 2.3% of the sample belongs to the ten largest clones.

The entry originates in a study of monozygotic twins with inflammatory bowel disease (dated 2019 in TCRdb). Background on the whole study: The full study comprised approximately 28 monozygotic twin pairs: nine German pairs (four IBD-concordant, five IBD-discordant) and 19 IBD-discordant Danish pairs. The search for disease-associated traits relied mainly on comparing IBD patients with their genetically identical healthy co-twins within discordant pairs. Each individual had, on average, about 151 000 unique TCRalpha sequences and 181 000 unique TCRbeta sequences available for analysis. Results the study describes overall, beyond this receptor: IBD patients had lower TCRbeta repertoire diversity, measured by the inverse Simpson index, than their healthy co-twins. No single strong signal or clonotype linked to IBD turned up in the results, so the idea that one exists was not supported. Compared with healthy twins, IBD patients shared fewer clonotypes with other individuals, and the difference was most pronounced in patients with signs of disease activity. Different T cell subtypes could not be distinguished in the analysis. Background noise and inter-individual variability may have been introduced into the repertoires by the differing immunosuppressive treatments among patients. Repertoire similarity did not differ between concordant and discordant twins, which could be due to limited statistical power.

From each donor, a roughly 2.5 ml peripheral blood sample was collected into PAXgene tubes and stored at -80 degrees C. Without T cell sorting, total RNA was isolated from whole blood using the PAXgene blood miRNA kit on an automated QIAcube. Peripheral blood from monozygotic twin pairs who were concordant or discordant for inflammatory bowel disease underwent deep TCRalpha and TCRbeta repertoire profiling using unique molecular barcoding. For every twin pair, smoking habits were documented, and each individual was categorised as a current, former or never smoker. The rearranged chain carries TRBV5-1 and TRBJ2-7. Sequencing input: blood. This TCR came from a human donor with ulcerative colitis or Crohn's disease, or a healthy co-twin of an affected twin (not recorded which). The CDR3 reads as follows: CASSLFPHEQYF. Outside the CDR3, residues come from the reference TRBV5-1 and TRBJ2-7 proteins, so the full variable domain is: KAGVTQTPRYLIKTRGQQVTLSCSPISGHRSVSWYQQTPGQGLQFLFEYFSETQRNKGNFPGRFSGRQFSNSRSEMNVSTLELGDSALYLCASSLFPHEQYFGPGTRLTVT.